This TCR beta chain was obtained from a study of blood T cell repertoires in COVID-19. Looking at the study overall: Acute and convalescent COVID-19 samples came from the United States, Italy and Spain.

The protocol was immunoSEQ multiplex PCR, while the TCRdb copy is restricted to in-frame clones and leaves out a portion. The sample gives a few hundred thousand clones, 87% of which show up once; approximately 9% is in the top ten. The germline gives CDR1 SNHLY, CDR2 FYNNEI. The CDR3 has 14 residues. The V and J ends lost 7 bases and 2 bases, in that order; junction bases with no gene match: 7. Ages ranged from about 18 to 89 years, with residence in fewer than 25 US areas. Recovered participants had two consecutive negative NP/OP PCR tests, healthcare professional clearance, or symptom resolution. The chain has TRBV2 and TRBJ2-7; TRBD2 agrees at 8 bases. The sample taken for sequencing was PBMCs or T cells enriched from blood (not recorded which). This sequence was found in a woman aged 18-29 years who had recovered from COVID-19. The CDR3, as DNA: TGTGCCAGCAACCGCCTAGCGGGCCCCTACGAGCAGTACTTC. This sequence encodes CASNRLAGPYEQYF.